Below, 21 T cell receptor beta chains from the same sample are listed, as sequenced in a study of spatial heterogeneity in lung cancer. TCRdb analysed the 5' RACE reads with MiXCR anew, one entry per CDR3 protein. The sample lists 2,000 to 2,500 distinct CDR3 sequences, roughly 12% occurring once. The time point denotes: sample taken at primary tumor resection. The sequenced material consisted of unsorted whole RNA from tumor, nontumor lung or frozen PBMC. The input for sequencing was normal lung tissue next to the tumor, taken at surgery. The receptors come from a male donor with early-stage non-small cell lung cancer.

By share, this clonotype ranks as medium-sized. This beta chain represents an off-target read in a library built for alpha chains; its size is of limited meaning. The rearrangement uses TRBV23-1 and TRBJ1-5; 7 bases fit TRBD1. TRBV23-1 is annotated as an ORF whose role is uncertain. The CDR3 is 20 amino acids. Trimming cost V 3 bases and J 4 bases; bases outside gene matches: 21. The CDR3 nucleotides are TGCGCCAGCAGTCAGCCCCGAGGGAGGGGGCTCCAGGTGGGGAATCAGCCCCAGCATTTT. As protein: CASSQPRGRGLQVGNQPQHF.

This clonotype has a count of ten or more. This beta chain turned up in a library designed for alpha chains; as an off-target read, its abundance says little. For the CDR3, the DNA is TGCAGTGCTAGAGTCCGGGACTCCTACAATGAGCAGTTCTTC. Amino acids: CSARVRDSYNEQFF. The V call is TRBV20-1, the J call TRBJ2-1, with TRBD2 as a possible D gene (5 bases). Per the germline V gene, CDR1 is DFQATT and CDR2 is SNEGSKA (reference sequence). Trimming took off 1 base at V and 0 bases at J, with 7 bases between the two ends. The CDR3 totals 14 residues.

In its sample, this clonotype ranks as medium-sized. The library was designed around alpha chains, so this beta chain is a stray read whose abundance carries little weight. This chain uses TRBV28 with TRBJ1-1, with 8 bases aligning to TRBD1. The CDR3 consists of 13 residues. The V and J ends lost 4 bases and 6 bases, in that order; junction bases with no gene match: 4. In germline, CDR1 is MDHEN, CDR2 SYDVKM. The CDR3 loop is CASSSPDRAEAFF. In DNA, the CDR3 is TGTGCCAGCAGTTCACCGGACAGGGCTGAAGCTTTCTTT.

This clonotype showed up just a few times. This beta chain is a stray read from a library made for alpha chains; its abundance is not meaningful. V gene TRBV4-1 combines with J gene TRBJ2-7; 10 positions match TRBD2. The germline CDR1 and CDR2 sequences are MGHRA and YSYEKL. The CDR3 spans 14 residues. The junction had 4 bases not matched to a gene; V was cut back by 4 bases and J by 4 bases. The CDR3 sequence is CASSRQTSGYEQYF. CDR3 DNA: TGCGCCAGCAGCCGCCAGACTAGCGGGTACGAGCAGTACTTC.

Remarks on this clonotype: This beta chain represents an off-target read in a library built for alpha chains; its size is of limited meaning. CDR3 loop: CASSLGTSGGQGEQFF. DNA of the CDR3: TGTGCCAGCAGCTTAGGGACTAGCGGGGGGCAAGGTGAGCAGTTCTTC. The rearrangement joins TRBV11-1 to TRBJ2-1; TRBD2 matches 14 bases. The CDR3 length is 16 residues. V was pared by 1 base and J by 9 bases, with 5 bases of the junction left unmatched. Germline CDR1 and CDR2: SGHAT and FQDESV (reference sequence).

By share, this clonotype counts as large. This beta chain is an unintended read in a library built for alpha chains; its size means little. The rearrangement links TRBV7-2 to TRBJ2-2, with TRBD1 matching over 7 bases. Germline CDR1 and CDR2: SGHTA and FQGNSA. The CDR3 sequence is 14 residues long. V gave up 3 bases and J gave up 5 bases; unmatched junction bases: 3. The CDR3 protein is CASSFARGTGELFF. The CDR3 DNA is TGTGCCAGCAGCTTTGCCAGGGGGACCGGGGAGCTGTTTTTT.

This clonotype came up many times. This beta chain is an unintended read in a library built for alpha chains; its size means little. The V gene is TRBV11-2, the J gene TRBJ2-5; the D gene is possibly TRBD2 (5 bases). V lost 5 bases and J 4 bases, leaving 26 bases between the germline ends. Germline values: CDR1 SGHAT, CDR2 FQNNGV. The CDR3 spans 18 residues. The CDR3 reads CASSPARDLAASRETQYF. CDR3 in DNA: TGTGCCAGCAGCCCCGCCCGGGATCTAGCCGCCTCCCGAGAGACCCAGTACTTC. Full variable domain (remainder filled in from reference TRBV11-2 and TRBJ2-5): EAGVAQSPRYKIIEKRQSVAFWCNPISGHATLYWYQQILGQGPKLLIQFQNNGVVDDSQLPKDRFSAERLKGVDSTLKIQPAKLEDSAVYLCASSPARDLAASRETQYFGPGTRLLVL.

This clonotype is medium-sized. The library was designed around alpha chains, so this beta chain is a stray read whose abundance carries little weight. This chain links TRBV7-8 with TRBJ1-6; D may be TRBD1 (6 bases). Deletions cut 1 base from V and 9 bases from J, with 10 bases between. This CDR3 has 14 amino acids. Germline V gives CDR1 SGHVS, CDR2 FQNEAQ. The CDR3 sequence: CASSLGGRGSPLHF. The DNA of the CDR3 is TGTGCCAGCAGCTTAGGGGGGCGAGGTTCACCCCTCCACTTT.

This clonotype is labeled as large. The library was prepared for alpha chains; this beta chain is a stray read, so its frequency means little. The rearrangement joins TRBV27 to TRBJ2-1, with 8 bases identical to TRBD2. V gave up 5 bases and J gave up 3 bases; unmatched junction bases: 6. The CDR3 has 15 residues. Per germline, CDR1 MNHEY and CDR2 SMNVEV (reference sequence). CDR3 DNA: TGTGCCAGCAGTCCTAATAGCGGGAACTACAATGAGCAGTTCTTC. This sequence encodes CASSPNSGNYNEQFF.

Judged by abundance, this clonotype is large (0.1 to 1%). This beta chain is an off-target read within a library intended for alpha chains, so its frequency means little. This chain uses TRBV15 with TRBJ2-3; 14 nucleotides align to TRBD2. Germline assignment: CDR1 LNHNV and CDR2 YYDKDF (reference sequence). The length of the CDR3 is 20 residues. Trimming at V came to 4 bases and at J to 1 base, leaving 13 bases not matched to a gene. The CDR3 DNA reads as TGTGCCACCAGCACTGGACTAGCGGGGGGAAGCTCCGGCGGCACAGATACGCAGTATTTT. Protein product: CATSTGLAGGSSGGTDTQYF.

Concerning this clonotype: Mismatch with germline at one junction end may stem from a read error. Since it is a stray read in a library aimed at alpha chains, this beta chain has a size that is not meaningful. V is TRBV19 and J is TRBJ2-2, with 7 bases aligning to TRBD1. This CDR3 is built from 15 residues. CDR1 LNHDA and CDR2 SQIVND come from the germline V gene (reference sequence). CDR3 sequence reads: CASRLTGKNTGELLF. In DNA form, the CDR3 reads TGTGCCAGTAGGCTGACAGGGAAGAACACCGGGGAGCTGCTTTTT.

This clonotype has more than one count but fewer than ten. Because this beta chain is a stray read in a library intended to capture alpha chains, its abundance should not be given much weight. The gene calls are TRBV7-8 and TRBJ2-7; D could derive from TRBD1 or TRBD2 (6 bases each). Trimming cost V 5 bases and J 2 bases, with 10 bases left between them. CDR1 SGHVS and CDR2 FQNEAQ come from the germline V gene. The CDR3 consists of 13 residues. The CDR3 DNA sequence: TGTGCCAGCAGCCCCGGGGGCACCTACGAGCAGTACTTC. It translates to CASSPGGTYEQYF.

This clonotype came up a few times. As an off-target read in a library built for alpha chains, this beta chain has a frequency of little significance. The rearrangement joins TRBV15 to TRBJ2-4; 9 bases map to TRBD1. Losses at the gene ends were 3 bases for V and 7 bases for J; bases not matched to a gene: 7. This CDR3 is 15 amino acids long. Germline V gene lookup returns CDR1 LNHNV and CDR2 YYDKDF (reference sequence). The CDR3, as DNA: TGTGCCACCAGCAGTAGGGACAGGGCCGGGAACATTCAGTACTTC. Protein: CATSSRDRAGNIQYF.

By sample fraction, this clonotype is medium-sized (0.01 to 0.1%). The library was prepared for alpha chains; this beta chain is a stray read, so its frequency means little. In DNA, the CDR3 is TGTGCCAGCAGCGCGGGCCAGCGGGGGCAAGAGACCCAGTACTTC. It yields the protein CASSAGQRGQETQYF. V and J are TRBV11-2 and TRBJ2-5; 8 bases agree with TRBD2. Germline values: CDR1 SGHAT, CDR2 FQNNGV. V lost 5 bases, J lost 2 bases, and 7 bases stayed unmatched. The CDR3 contains 15 residues.

This clonotype is medium-sized by share. This beta chain is a stray read from a library made for alpha chains; its abundance is not meaningful. The chain links TRBV6-5 to TRBJ2-1; D remains ambiguous. This CDR3 contains 13 residues. V was pared by 4 bases and J by 9 bases, with 13 bases between. The germline gives CDR1 MNHEY, CDR2 SVGAGI. CDR3 loop: CASSSSYKGEQFF. CDR3 nucleotide sequence: TGTGCCAGCAGTTCGAGCTACAAGGGTGAGCAGTTCTTC.

At least ten counts were recorded for this clonotype. This beta chain is a stray read from a library made for alpha chains; its abundance is not meaningful. This CDR3 is CASSYVRRGGTEAFF. Written as DNA, the CDR3 is TGTGCCAGCAGTTACGTGCGGCGGGGGGGGACTGAAGCTTTCTTT. The J gene is TRBJ1-1, the V gene TRBV28, with a tentative D call TRBD1 (5 bases). Looked up from germline, CDR1 is MDHEN and CDR2 is SYDVKM. Trimming removed 4 bases from V and 5 bases from J, with 17 bases in between. The CDR3 is made up of 15 amino acids.

This clonotype appeared once. Because this beta chain is a stray read in a library intended to capture alpha chains, its abundance should not be given much weight. The chain recombines TRBV29-1 with TRBJ2-6; no definite D call. V lost 3 bases and J 2 bases, leaving 5 bases between the germline ends. CDR1 is SQVTM and CDR2 is ANQGSEA in the germline V gene. CDR3 length: 13 residues. CDR3: CSVDGPGANVLTF. For the CDR3, the DNA is TGCAGCGTTGACGGCCCTGGGGCCAACGTCCTGACTTTC.

Remarks on this clonotype: This beta chain is off target for a library built for alpha chains, so its abundance means little. This rearrangement joins TRBV20-1 to TRBJ2-7; 12 nucleotides match TRBD1. V lost 4 bases to trimming and J lost 5 bases; unmatched junction nucleotides: 6. The CDR3 has 14 residues. CDR1 and CDR2 (germline): DFQATT, SNEGSKA (reference sequence). The CDR3 region has the DNA TGCAGTGCTAAATCCGGGACAGGGGGCAACGAGCAGTACTTC. Amino acids: CSAKSGTGGNEQYF.

This clonotype is labeled as medium-sized. The library was prepared for alpha chains; this beta chain is a stray read, so its frequency means little. The chain is built from TRBV29-1 and TRBJ1-5, with D hard to call. CDR1 SQVTM and CDR2 ANQGSEA come from the germline V gene. V was shortened by 1 base and J by 11 bases, with 9 bases between the two germline ends. The CDR3 contains 11 residues. The CDR3 DNA is TGCAGCGTTGAAGTAAAACAATCCCAGCATTTT. It yields the protein CSVEVKQSQHF.

This clonotype is classed as large. Little can be read into the size of this beta chain, an off-target read in a library designed for alpha chains. The chain employs TRBV5-4 and TRBJ2-3, with 10 bases aligning to TRBD2. The CDR3 loop spans 16 amino acids. CDR1 and CDR2 (germline): SGHNT, YYREEE (reference sequence). Unmatched junction bases numbered 7, after V lost 1 base and J lost 5 bases. The CDR3 coding sequence is TGTGCCAGCAGCTTGAAAAGCGGGGGGGCGGAAGATACGCAGTATTTT. It yields the protein CASSLKSGGAEDTQYF. Based on the CDR3 plus reference TRBV5-4 and TRBJ2-3, the full variable domain is ETGVTQSPTHLIKTRGQQVTLRCSSQSGHNTVSWYQQALGQGPQFIFQYYREEENGRGNFPPRFSGLQFPNYSSELNVNALELDDSALYLCASSLKSGGAEDTQYFGPGTRLTVL.

This clonotype is labeled large. A library made for alpha chains picked up this beta chain off target, so its size means little. This rearrangement joins TRBV12-3 or TRBV12-4 to TRBJ2-1; D is possibly TRBD1 or TRBD2 (6 bases each). The CDR3 sequence is 15 residues long. V was clipped by 7 bases and J by 4 bases, with 17 bases between them. The CDR3 coding sequence is TGTGCCAGCACCTTAGGGGGACTCATATACAATGAGCAGTTCTTC. Translation: CASTLGGLIYNEQFF.